The 17 T cell receptor beta chains below were found in one sample sequenced in a study of response to subunit inactivated influenza vaccine. Via MiXCR, TCRdb re-called the RT-PCR reads, giving one row per CDR3 protein. This sample has around 600,000 distinct CDR3 sequences, with about 10% found just once. These data also featured in a second study, about T cells expressing NK-cell markers. That paper states: A 5'RACE template switching approach incorporating UMIs was used to make TCR beta cDNA.

Source: PBMCs from blood, taken on the day of vaccination. These receptors all stem from a man in his forties or fifties who received an inactivated influenza vaccine.

This clonotype was seen a handful of times. The chain uses TRBV6-1 and TRBJ1-1; D gene unclear. Germline loops: CDR1 MNHNS, CDR2 SASEGT. V lost 8 bases, J lost 4 bases, and 17 bases lay in between. CDR3 size: 14 residues. The CDR3 spells CASSLAFGRTEAFF. The DNA of the CDR3 is TGTGCCAGCTCCCTGGCATTTGGTCGCACTGAAGCTTTCTTT.

The chain uses TRBV20-1 and TRBJ1-6, with 8 bases matching TRBD1. The CDR3 is made up of 14 amino acids. V was clipped by 6 bases and J by 8 bases; unmatched bases: 9. From germline, CDR1 is DFQATT and CDR2 SNEGSKA (reference sequence). The CDR3, as DNA: TGCAGTGCCGGACAGGGCGGTGGTGATTCACCCCTCCACTTT. Translation gives CSAGQGGGDSPLHF.

This clonotype was counted a few times. The chain joins TRBV29-1 to TRBJ2-5; maybe TRBD2 (7 bases). V was shortened by 1 base and J by 4 bases, with 16 bases between the two germline ends. Germline CDR1 and CDR2: SQVTM and ANQGSEA. This CDR3 has 15 residues. The DNA of the CDR3 is TGCAGCGTTGAAGGTCCGGGGGGCTGGGGAGAGACCCAGTACTTC. Translation: CSVEGPGGWGETQYF.

This clonotype was counted a few times. V gene TRBV20-1 combines with J gene TRBJ2-2; TRBD2 agrees at 7 bases. CDR3 length: 15 residues. The junction had 9 bases not matched to a gene; V was cut back by 4 bases and J by 4 bases. The germline V gene has CDR1 DFQATT and CDR2 SNEGSKA (reference sequence). The CDR3 bases are TGCAGTGCTACCCTGACTAGCCGGTTCACCGGGGAGCTGTTTTTT. Encoded protein: CSATLTSRFTGELFF.

This clonotype has just a few counts. V usage is TRBV10-3 and J usage is TRBJ1-4; a possible D gene is TRBD1 (5 bases). The CDR3 has 15 residues. CDR1 ENHRY and CDR2 SYGVKD come from the germline V gene. The germline V and J ends were trimmed by 0 bases and 3 bases, with 8 bases remaining between them. CDR3 region: CAISESGGANEKLFF. The CDR3 nucleotides read TGTGCCATCAGTGAGTCAGGAGGGGCTAATGAAAAACTGTTTTTT.

The chain carries TRBV7-8 and TRBJ2-7, with 7 bases fitting TRBD1. This CDR3 contains 12 residues. The J segment lost 5 bases and the V segment lost 5 bases, leaving 3 bases of the junction unmatched. Germline CDR1 and CDR2: SGHVS and FQNEAQ. CDR3 loop: CASSIDRDEQYF. In DNA form, the CDR3 reads TGTGCCAGCAGCATTGACAGGGACGAGCAGTACTTC.

On this clonotype itself: A junction end diverges from the germline sequence, so it may reflect a read error. V and J are TRBV10-3 and TRBJ2-2; 9 bases are shared with TRBD1. Germline V gene lookup returns CDR1 ENHRY and CDR2 SYGVKD. This CDR3 is 14 amino acids long. DNA for the CDR3: TGTGCCATCAGTGGGACAGGGGATGGCGGGGGGCTGTTTTTT. This gives the protein CAISGTGDGGGLFF.

This clonotype was detected many times. This chain joins TRBV5-6 and TRBJ1-5, with TRBD1 as a possible D gene (5 bases). Trimming cost V 1 base and J 7 bases, with 12 bases left between them. This CDR3 spans 14 amino acids. Germline CDR1 SGHDT, CDR2 YYEEEE. CDR3 nucleotide sequence: TGTGCCAGCAGCTTGTGGGGCATTGGCCAGCCCCAGCATTTT. This codes for CASSLWGIGQPQHF.

The chain has TRBV7-9 and TRBJ2-2, with D unclear. Germline lookup yields CDR1 SEHNR and CDR2 FQNEAQ (reference sequence). This CDR3 spans 14 amino acids. Trimming removed 3 bases from V and 3 bases from J, with 8 bases in between. CDR3 DNA: TGTGCCAGCAGCTTTGGGATGGACACCGGGGAGCTGTTTTTT. This gives the protein CASSFGMDTGELFF.

The V and J genes are TRBV4-1 and TRBJ2-2; D may be TRBD1 or TRBD2 (5 bases each). Germline CDR1 and CDR2: MGHRA and YSYEKL. The CDR3 is 15 residues long. V was cut by 5 bases and J by 6 bases, with 16 bases left in between. As DNA, the CDR3 is TGCGCCAGCAGCTCGGGACCTCTTCCATCCGGGGAGCTGTTTTTT. As protein: CASSSGPLPSGELFF.

This clonotype was counted many times. The V gene is TRBV24-1, the J gene TRBJ2-2, with D perhaps TRBD1 (6 bases). Germline V lookup: CDR1 KGHDR, CDR2 SFDVKD. The CDR3 is made up of 14 amino acids. Trimming stripped 10 bases from V and 6 bases from J, with 17 bases between. The CDR3 here is CATALRGTSGELFF. The CDR3 DNA is TGTGCCACGGCCTTACGAGGGACATCCGGGGAGCTGTTTTTT.

This clonotype has at least ten counts. V is TRBV5-1 and J is TRBJ2-3, with D unresolved. V lost 0 bases and J 4 bases, leaving 6 bases between the germline ends. The CDR3 has 13 residues. CDR1 SGHRS and CDR2 YFSETQ come from the germline V gene. The CDR3 region is CASSLDRADTQYF. The CDR3 bases are TGCGCCAGCAGCTTGGATCGGGCAGATACGCAGTATTTT.

The chain links TRBV7-2 to TRBJ2-3; no firm D call. Between the trimmed V and J ends, which lost 3 bases and 2 bases, there was a span of 6 bases. Per germline, CDR1 SGHTA and CDR2 FQGNSA. This CDR3 contains 13 residues. The CDR3 bases are TGTGCCAGCAGCTTCCCCTACACAGATACGCAGTATTTT. Translated, it gives CASSFPYTDTQYF.

V gene TRBV5-1 combines with J gene TRBJ2-7; no definite D call. V gave up 0 bases and J gave up 4 bases, with 14 bases separating them. Germline CDR1 and CDR2: SGHRS and YFSETQ. CDR3 length: 15 amino acids. The CDR3 DNA reads as TGCGCCAGCAGCTTGGTTGCAGACACCCGGTACGAGCAGTACTTC. Residues: CASSLVADTRYEQYF. The full variable domain, its missing parts supplied by reference TRBV5-1 and TRBJ2-7, is KAGVTQTPRYLIKTRGQQVTLSCSPISGHRSVSWYQQTPGQGLQFLFEYFSETQRNKGNFPGRFSGRQFSNSRSEMNVSTLELGDSALYLCASSLVADTRYEQYFGPGTRLTVT.

This chain connects TRBV5-1 to TRBJ2-1; D is ambiguous. Trimming removed 1 base at V and 0 bases at J, with 11 bases between. Per germline, CDR1 SGHRS and CDR2 YFSETQ. The CDR3 has 16 amino acids. CDR3 bases: TGCGCCAGCAGCTTGCGAGTCCAGAGCTCCTACAATGAGCAGTTCTTC. Its protein is CASSLRVQSSYNEQFF.

This clonotype was observed many times. The chain carries TRBV5-1 and TRBJ2-3, with D uncertain. The CDR3 spans 13 residues. Germline CDR1 and CDR2: SGHRS and YFSETQ. Trimming stripped 4 bases from V and 3 bases from J, with 9 bases between. CDR3 residues: CASSAGFTDTQYF. The DNA of the CDR3 is TGCGCCAGCAGCGCCGGGTTTACAGATACGCAGTATTTT.

This clonotype was recorded a few times. This chain connects TRBV7-9 to TRBJ2-7; the D gene is possibly TRBD2 (7 bases). The CDR3 is made up of 13 amino acids. Germline CDR1 reads SEHNR; CDR2 reads FQNEAQ (reference sequence). V lost 3 bases and J 7 bases, leaving 13 bases between the germline ends. CDR3: CASSFGGLGEQYF. As DNA, the CDR3 is TGTGCCAGCAGCTTCGGGGGGCTGGGGGAGCAGTACTTC.